This T cell receptor (beta chain) was observed in a study of control samples from healthy donors and cancer patients. This CDR3 region has 14 residues. CDR1 GTSNPN and CDR2 SVGIG come from the germline V gene (reference sequence). V dropped 7 bases and J dropped 5; count of bases not matched to a gene: 13. TCRdb keeps only in-frame clones here, not all; method: immunoSEQ multiplex PCR. The repertoire holds 80,000 to 100,000 clones, 88% seen once, with over 12% in the top ten. The sample was blood. The genes are TRBV30 and TRBJ2-7; 8 bases line up with TRBD2. This sequence was found in a man in his thirties or forties in good health. The CDR3 loop reads CAFNGRAGTHEQYF. CDR3 coding DNA: TGTGCCTTCAACGGGAGGGCTGGGACCCACGAGCAGTACTTC.